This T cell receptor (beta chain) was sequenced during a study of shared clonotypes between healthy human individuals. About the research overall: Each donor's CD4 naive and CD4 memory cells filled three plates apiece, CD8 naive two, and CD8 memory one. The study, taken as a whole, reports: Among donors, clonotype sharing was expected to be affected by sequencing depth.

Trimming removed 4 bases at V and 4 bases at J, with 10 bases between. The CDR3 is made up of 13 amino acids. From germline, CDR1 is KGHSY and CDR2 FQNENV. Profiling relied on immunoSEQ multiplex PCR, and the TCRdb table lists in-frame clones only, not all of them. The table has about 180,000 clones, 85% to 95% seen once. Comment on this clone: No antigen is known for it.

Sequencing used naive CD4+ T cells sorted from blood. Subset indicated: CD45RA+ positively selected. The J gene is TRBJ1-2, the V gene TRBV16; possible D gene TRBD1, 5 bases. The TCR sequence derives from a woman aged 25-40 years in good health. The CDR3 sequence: CASSPPGPYGYTF. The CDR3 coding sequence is TGTGCCAGCAGCCCCCCGGGACCCTATGGCTACACCTTC.